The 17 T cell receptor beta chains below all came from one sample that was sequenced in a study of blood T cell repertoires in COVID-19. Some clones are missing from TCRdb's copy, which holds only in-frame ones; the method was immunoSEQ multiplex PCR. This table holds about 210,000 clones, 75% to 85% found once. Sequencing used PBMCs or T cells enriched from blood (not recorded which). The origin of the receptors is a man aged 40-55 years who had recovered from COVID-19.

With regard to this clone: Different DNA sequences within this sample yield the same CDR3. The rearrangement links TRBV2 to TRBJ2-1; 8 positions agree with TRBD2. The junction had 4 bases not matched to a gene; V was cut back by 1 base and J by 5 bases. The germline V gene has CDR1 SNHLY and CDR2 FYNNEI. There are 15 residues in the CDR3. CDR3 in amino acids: CASSEGRGGHNEQFF. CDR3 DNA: TGTGCCAGCAGTGAAGGCCGGGGGGGGCACAATGAGCAGTTCTTC.

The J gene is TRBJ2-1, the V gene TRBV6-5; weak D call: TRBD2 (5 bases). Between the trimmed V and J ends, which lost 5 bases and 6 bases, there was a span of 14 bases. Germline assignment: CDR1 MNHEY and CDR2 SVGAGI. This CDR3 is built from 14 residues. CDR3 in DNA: TGTGCCAGCAGTCCTTTCACTAGTTCCAATGAGCAGTTCTTC. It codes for CASSPFTSSNEQFF.

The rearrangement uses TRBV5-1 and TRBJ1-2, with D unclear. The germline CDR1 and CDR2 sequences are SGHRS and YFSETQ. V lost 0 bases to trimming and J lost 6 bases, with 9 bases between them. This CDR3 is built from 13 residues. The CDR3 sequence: CASSLDGSHGYTF. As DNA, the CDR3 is TGCGCCAGCAGCTTGGACGGGTCTCATGGCTACACCTTC.

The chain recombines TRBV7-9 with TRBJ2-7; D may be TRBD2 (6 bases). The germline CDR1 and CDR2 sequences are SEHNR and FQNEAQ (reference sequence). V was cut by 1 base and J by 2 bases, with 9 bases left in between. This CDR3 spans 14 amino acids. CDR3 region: CASSLEWGAYEQYF. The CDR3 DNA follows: TGTGCCAGCAGCTTAGAATGGGGGGCCTACGAGCAGTACTTC. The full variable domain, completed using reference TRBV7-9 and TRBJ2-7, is DTGVSQNPRHKITKRGQNVTFRCDPISEHNRLYWYRQTLGQGPEFLTYFQNEAQLEKSRLLSDRFSAERPKGSFSTLEIQRTEQGDSAMYLCASSLEWGAYEQYFGPGTRLTVT.

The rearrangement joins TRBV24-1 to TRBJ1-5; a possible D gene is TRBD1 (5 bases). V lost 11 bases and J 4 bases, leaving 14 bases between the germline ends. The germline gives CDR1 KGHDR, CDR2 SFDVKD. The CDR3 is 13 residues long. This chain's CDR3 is CAIQAATNQPQHF. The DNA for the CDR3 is TGTGCCATACAGGCGGCTACAAATCAGCCCCAGCATTTT.

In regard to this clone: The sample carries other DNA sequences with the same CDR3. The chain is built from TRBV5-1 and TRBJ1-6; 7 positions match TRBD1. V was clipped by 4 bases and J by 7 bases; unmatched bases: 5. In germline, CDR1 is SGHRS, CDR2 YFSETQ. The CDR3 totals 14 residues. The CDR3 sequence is CASSLTGDNSPLHF. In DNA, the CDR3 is TGCGCCAGCAGCCTAACAGGGGACAATTCACCCCTCCACTTT.

CDR3 in amino acids: CASSLVDSWGSPLHF. The CDR3, as DNA: TGTGCCAGCAGCTTAGTCGACAGTTGGGGATCACCCCTCCACTTT. V and J are TRBV7-6 and TRBJ1-6; possibly TRBD1 for D (5 bases). This CDR3 is built from 15 residues. The V gene lost 1 base and the J gene lost 10 bases, with 14 bases spanning the gap. CDR1 is SGHVS, CDR2 FNYEAQ, per germline.

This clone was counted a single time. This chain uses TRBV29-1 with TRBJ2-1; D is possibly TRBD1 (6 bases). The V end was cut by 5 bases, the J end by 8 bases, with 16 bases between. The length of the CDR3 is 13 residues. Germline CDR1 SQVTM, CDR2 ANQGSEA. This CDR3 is CSVSVGQGHEQFF. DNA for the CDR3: TGCAGCGTTTCGGTTGGTCAGGGGCATGAGCAGTTCTTC.

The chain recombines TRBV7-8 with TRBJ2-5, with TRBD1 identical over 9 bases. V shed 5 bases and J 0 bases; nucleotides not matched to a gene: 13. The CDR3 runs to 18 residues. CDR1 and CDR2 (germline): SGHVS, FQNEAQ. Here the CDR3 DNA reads TGTGCCAGCAGCCGAAGACCCTACAGGGGGCTTGACCAAGAGACCCAGTACTTC. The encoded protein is CASSRRPYRGLDQETQYF.

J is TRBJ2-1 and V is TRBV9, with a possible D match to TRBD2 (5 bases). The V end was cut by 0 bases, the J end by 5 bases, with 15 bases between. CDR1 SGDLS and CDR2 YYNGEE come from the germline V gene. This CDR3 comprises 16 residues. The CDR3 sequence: CASSVGLAGTDNEQFF. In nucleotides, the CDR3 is TGTGCCAGCAGCGTAGGTTTGGCGGGTACCGACAATGAGCAGTTCTTC.

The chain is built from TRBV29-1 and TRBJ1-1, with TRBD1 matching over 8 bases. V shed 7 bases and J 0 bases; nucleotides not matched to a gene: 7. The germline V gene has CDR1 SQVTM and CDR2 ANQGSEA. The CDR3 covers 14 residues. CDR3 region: CSANPGQVNTEAFF. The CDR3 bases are TGCAGCGCCAACCCGGGACAGGTGAACACTGAAGCTTTCTTT.

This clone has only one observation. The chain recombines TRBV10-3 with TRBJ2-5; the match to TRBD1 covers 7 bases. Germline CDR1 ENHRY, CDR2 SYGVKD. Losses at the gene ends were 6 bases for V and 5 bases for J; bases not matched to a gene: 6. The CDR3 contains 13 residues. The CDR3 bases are TGTGCCATCAGGGAAACAGGGGAGGAGACCCAGTACTTC. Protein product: CAIRETGEETQYF.

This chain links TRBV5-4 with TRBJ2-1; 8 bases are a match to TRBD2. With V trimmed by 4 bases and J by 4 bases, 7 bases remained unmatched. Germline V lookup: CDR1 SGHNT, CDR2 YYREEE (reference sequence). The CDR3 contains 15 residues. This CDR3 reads CASSLEREWYNEQFF. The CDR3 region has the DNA TGTGCCAGCAGCCTAGAGCGGGAGTGGTACAATGAGCAGTTCTTC.

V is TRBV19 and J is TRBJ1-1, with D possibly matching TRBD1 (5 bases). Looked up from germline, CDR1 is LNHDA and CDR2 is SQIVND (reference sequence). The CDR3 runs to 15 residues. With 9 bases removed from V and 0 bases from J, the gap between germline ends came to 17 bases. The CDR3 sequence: CASFGGGTMNTEAFF. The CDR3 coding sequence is TGTGCCAGCTTTGGGGGGGGGACTATGAACACTGAAGCTTTCTTT. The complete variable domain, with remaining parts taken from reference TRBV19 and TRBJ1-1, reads DGGITQSPKYLFRKEGQNVTLSCEQNLNHDAMYWYRQDPGQGLRLIYYSQIVNDFQKGDIAEGYSVSREKKESFPLTVTSAQKNPTAFYLCASFGGGTMNTEAFFGQGTRLTVV.

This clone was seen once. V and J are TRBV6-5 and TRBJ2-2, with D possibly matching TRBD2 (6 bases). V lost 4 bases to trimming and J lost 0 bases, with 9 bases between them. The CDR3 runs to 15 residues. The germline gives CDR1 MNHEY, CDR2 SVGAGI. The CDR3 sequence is CASSWGGANTGELFF. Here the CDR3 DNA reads TGTGCCAGCAGTTGGGGCGGGGCGAACACCGGGGAGCTGTTTTTT.

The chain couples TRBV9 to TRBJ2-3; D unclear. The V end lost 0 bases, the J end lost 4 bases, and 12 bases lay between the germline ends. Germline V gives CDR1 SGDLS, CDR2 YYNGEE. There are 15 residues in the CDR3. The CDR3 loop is CASSVVASGADTQYF. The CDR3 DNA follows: TGTGCCAGCAGCGTAGTTGCTAGTGGTGCAGATACGCAGTATTTT. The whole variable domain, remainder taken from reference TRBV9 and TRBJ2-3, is DSGVTQTPKHLITATGQRVTLRCSPRSGDLSVYWYQQSLDQGLQFLIQYYNGEERAKGNILERFSAQQFPDLHSELNLSSLELGDSALYFCASSVVASGADTQYFGPGTRLTVL.

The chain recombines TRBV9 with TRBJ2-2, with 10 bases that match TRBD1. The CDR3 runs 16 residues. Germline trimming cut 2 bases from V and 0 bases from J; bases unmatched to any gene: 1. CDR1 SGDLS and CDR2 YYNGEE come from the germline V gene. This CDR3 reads CASSVGQGANTGELFF. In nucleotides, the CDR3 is TGTGCCAGCAGCGTCGGACAGGGGGCGAACACCGGGGAGCTGTTTTTT.